This T cell receptor (beta chain) appears in the sequencing data of a study of blood T cells in healthy people across ages. The CDR3 length is 13 residues. Per the germline V gene, CDR1 is GTSNPN and CDR2 is SVGIG (reference sequence). Trimming took 8 bases from V and 5 from J, leaving 13 bases between them. Isolation yielded PBMCs, at least 7 million per sample, in every case. The use of a sample-barcoded 5' primer and a J-beta primer mix characterized a second PCR of about 6 to 11 cycles. Via MiXCR, TCRdb re-called the 5' RACE reads, giving one row per CDR3 protein. The sample lists about 650,000 distinct CDR3 sequences, 32% seen once, with 15% in the top ten. This clonotype showed up just a few times.

Sequencing was done on a sample of blood. The rearrangement links TRBV30 to TRBJ1-6; D may be TRBD1 (6 bases). The receptor's source is a woman at least 80 years old in good health. CDR3 protein: CAVSGQNNSPLHF. CDR3 in DNA: TGTGCCGTGTCGGGACAAAATAATTCACCCCTCCACTTT.